This T cell receptor (beta chain) was recorded in a study of glioma-infiltrating T cells after dendritic cell vaccination. Data came from immunoSEQ multiplex PCR; TCRdb stores just in-frame clones and leaves some out. The sample lists 93,000 or so clones, 81% occurring once. Looked up from germline, CDR1 is SGHRS and CDR2 is YFSETQ. J lost 6 bases, V lost 3 bases, and 9 bases had no gene match. This CDR3 is 15 amino acids long. The chain links TRBV5-1 to TRBJ2-3, with 8 positions matching TRBD1. This receptor was identified in a human donor with glioblastoma. Material: blood, obtained before dendritic cell vaccination. The CDR3 here is CASSSGQGLMDTQYF. CDR3 DNA sequence: TGCGCCAGCAGCTCAGGACAGGGATTGATGGATACGCAGTATTTT.